The T cell receptor beta chain described here comes from a study of breast tumors, draining lymph nodes, adjacent tissues (dated by TCRdb to about 2016). Regarding the study in general: The study compared TCR beta repertoires across tumor, adjacent nontumor tissue and axillary lymph nodes from breast cancer patients. In human breast cancer, the study set out to evaluate how tumor, surrounding tissue and draining lymph node repertoires relate to one another and whether T cells may move between these sites.

Measured from the cysteine to the phenylalanine, the CDR3 is 14 residues long. This entry keeps only the CDR3 DNA: 42 bases, framed from base 1. Looking up the germline V gene yields CDR1 KGHDR and CDR2 SFDVKD. Between the V and J ends, shortened by 3 bases and 3 bases respectively, the junction contains 8 bases. In regard to this clonotype: This clone's antigen is unknown. Per-nucleotide qualities are absent, and no much larger clonotype sits a single base away.

Broad study findings and their caveats: The data were considered consistent with the idea that most tumor T cells come from the lymph node and then expand in tumor tissue. Rather than being directly demonstrated, the conclusion that tumor T cells originate in lymph nodes was presented as consistent with a hypothesis. T-cell repertoire diversity in tumors was found to be lower than in lymph nodes but higher than in nontumor tissue, and preferential V and J gene usage was observed. Tumor and nontumor tissue repertoires were significantly more similar in luminal-like than in basal-like breast cancer.

The sequencer listed for this sample is Illumina HiSeq 2000. TCR beta chain libraries were generated through multiplex PCR amplification. High-throughput sequencing was used to analyze the amplified TCR beta chain products. TCRdb redid the processing of the public reads, applying fastp at Q25 and MiXCR, and retained in-frame beta chains. Rows with one shared CDR3 protein collapse into an entry with the most common genes and DNA. This sample holds some 100,000 distinct CDR3 sequences; 21% were observed only once. 1% to 1.5% of the sample is held by the ten biggest clonotypes. The lymph node samples were taken from the axillary draining lymph nodes of breast cancer patients.

Sequenced material: axillary lymph node tissue. The clonotype originates from a female donor with breast cancer. Some clones in this sample may be carry-over from other donors' samples. This receptor chain uses TRBV24-1 and TRBJ2-1, and the D gene may be TRBD1, 5 bases matching. DNA sequence: TGTGCCACCAGTGATAGGGGCCTCTACAATGAGCAGTTCTTC. Its protein reads: CATSDRGLYNEQFF.